This TCR beta chain emerged from a study of T cell responses to AZD1222 COVID-19 vaccine. Produced via immunoSEQ multiplex PCR; TCRdb's table is partial and in-frame only. This sample has roughly 110,000 clones, with over 80% found just once. This clone turned up a few times. This CDR3 region has 16 residues. In germline, CDR1 is LGHNA, CDR2 YSLEER. Trimming took 0 bases from V and 8 from J; bases not matched to a gene: 6. The sequence came from an adult who received the AZD1222 COVID-19 vaccine. The J gene is TRBJ1-4, the V gene TRBV4-3; 10 bases are shared with TRBD1. Here the sequenced sample was peripheral blood, taken 28 days after the second AZD1222 dose. The CDR3 nucleotides read TGCGCCAGCAGCCAAGAGGTCGGGACAGGGGCAGAAAAACTGTTTTTT. Its protein is CASSQEVGTGAEKLFF.